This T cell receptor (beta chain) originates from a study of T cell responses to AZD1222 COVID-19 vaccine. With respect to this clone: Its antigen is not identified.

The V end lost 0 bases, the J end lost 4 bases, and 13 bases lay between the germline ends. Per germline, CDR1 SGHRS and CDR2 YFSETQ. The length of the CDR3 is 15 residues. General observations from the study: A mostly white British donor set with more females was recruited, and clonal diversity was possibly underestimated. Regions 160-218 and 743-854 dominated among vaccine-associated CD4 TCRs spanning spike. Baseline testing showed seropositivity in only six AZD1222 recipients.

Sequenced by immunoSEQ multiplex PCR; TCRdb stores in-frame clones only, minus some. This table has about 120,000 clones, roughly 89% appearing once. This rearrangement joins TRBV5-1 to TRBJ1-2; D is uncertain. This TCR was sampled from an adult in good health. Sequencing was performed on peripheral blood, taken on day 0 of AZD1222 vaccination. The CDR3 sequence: CASSLGQPSIYGYTF. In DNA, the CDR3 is TGCGCCAGCAGCTTGGGTCAGCCATCTATCTATGGCTACACCTTC.